The 30 T cell receptor beta chains reported below all come from one sample, sequenced in a study of T cell responses to AZD1222 COVID-19 vaccine (dated by TCRdb to the early 2020s). Read against the paper, the sample's time point label means: about 28 days (+/-7) after the second vaccine dose. Libraries were made using the immunoSEQ multiplex PCR assay. TCRdb took this table from immuneACCESS and kept in-frame rearrangements with V and J called. Such tables lack part of the clones; where checked against another copy, unresolved V genes explain under half of the gap, and the rest is unexplained. The sample yields approximately 170,000 clones; around 88% were counted once. 9.5% to 13% of the sample is taken by the ten largest. Sample: peripheral blood, taken 28 days after the second AZD1222 dose. All receptors come from an adult who received the AZD1222 COVID-19 vaccine.

The gene calls are TRBV20-1 and TRBJ1-5; D ambiguous. Germline CDR1 and CDR2: DFQATT and SNEGSKA (reference sequence). Between the trimmed V and J ends, which lost 3 bases and 1 base, there was a span of 10 bases. The CDR3 spans 14 residues. The CDR3: CSASYGGSNQPQHF. The CDR3 nucleotides read TGCAGTGCTAGTTACGGAGGCAGCAATCAGCCCCAGCATTTT.

This clone has more than one count but fewer than ten. The gene calls are TRBV6-2 or TRBV6-3 and TRBJ1-1; TRBD1 agrees at 9 bases. From germline, CDR1 is MNHEY and CDR2 SVGEGT. V shed 1 base and J 2 bases; nucleotides not matched to a gene: 11. This CDR3 is 18 amino acids long. CDR3 DNA: TGTGCCAGCAGTTACTTGTTGACAGGGGGATTGCGTAACACTGAAGCTTTCTTT. Its protein product is CASSYLLTGGLRNTEAFF.

V and J are TRBV6-4 and TRBJ1-6, with D unclear. The CDR3 is made up of 13 amino acids. V lost 3 bases, J lost 4 bases, and 4 bases lay in between. The germline CDR1 and CDR2 sequences are MRHNA and SNTAGT. The CDR3, as DNA: TGTGCCAGCAGTGAACAGTATAATTCACCCCTCCACTTT. It codes for CASSEQYNSPLHF.

This clone was observed a handful of times. The V gene is TRBV28, the J gene TRBJ1-6, with D possibly TRBD1 on 5 matching bases. The V end lost 8 bases, the J end lost 6 bases, and 20 bases lay between the germline ends. This CDR3 contains 16 residues. The germline V gene encodes CDR1 MDHEN and CDR2 SYDVKM. This CDR3 is CASGSPQGYFNSPLHF. As DNA, the CDR3 is TGTGCCAGCGGTTCCCCTCAGGGATACTTTAATTCACCCCTCCACTTT.

The chain has TRBV4-2 and TRBJ1-5, with D perhaps TRBD1 (5 bases). Germline values: CDR1 LGHNA, CDR2 YNFKEQ. The CDR3 contains 15 residues. With 0 bases removed from V and 1 base from J, the gap between germline ends came to 7 bases. The chain's CDR3 is CASSQDWGSNQPQHF. The CDR3, as DNA: TGTGCCAGCAGCCAAGATTGGGGGAGCAATCAGCCCCAGCATTTT.

V and J are TRBV11-2 and TRBJ2-7, with D possibly being TRBD2 (6 bases). From germline, CDR1 is SGHAT and CDR2 FQNNGV. CDR3 length equals 15 residues. V dropped 5 bases and J dropped 12 bases, with 26 bases sitting between them. This chain's CDR3 is CASSPKGRGTYEGYF. The CDR3 DNA reads TGTGCCAGCAGCCCCAAAGGGCGGGGAACCTATGAAGGGTACTTC.

The rearrangement uses TRBV9 and TRBJ2-7; D not certain. CDR3 size: 11 residues. Germline loops: CDR1 SGDLS, CDR2 YYNGEE. V gave up 5 bases and J gave up 2 bases, with 5 bases separating them. The CDR3 DNA follows: TGTGCCAGCAGTTTCACCTACGAGCAGTACTTC. Encoded protein: CASSFTYEQYF.

The V gene is TRBV25-1, the J gene TRBJ1-2, with TRBD1 matching over 9 bases. CDR1 and CDR2 (germline): MGHDK, SYGVNS. Unmatched junction bases numbered 6, after V lost 2 bases and J lost 8 bases. The CDR3 sequence is 14 residues long. The CDR3 DNA is TGTGCCAGCAGTGAAGCTGGACAGGGGCGCGGCTACACCTTC. It specifies CASSEAGQGRGYTF.

V and J are TRBV4-1 and TRBJ1-5, with 8 bases aligning to TRBD1. The CDR3 spans 18 residues. Germline values: CDR1 MGHRA, CDR2 YSYEKL. The J segment lost 0 bases and the V segment lost 1 base, leaving 8 bases of the junction unmatched. The CDR3: CASSQGAGGLYSNQPQHF. For the CDR3, the DNA is TGCGCCAGCAGCCAAGGAGCAGGGGGCCTCTATAGCAATCAGCCCCAGCATTTT.

This clone showed up just once. The chain has TRBV7-6 and TRBJ2-2; 8 bases align to TRBD1. Germline trimming cut 5 bases from V and 1 base from J; bases unmatched to any gene: 6. The CDR3 contains 16 residues. Germline loops: CDR1 SGHVS, CDR2 FNYEAQ. The CDR3 here is CASSLGQGRNTGELFF. In nucleotides, the CDR3 is TGTGCCAGCAGCCTAGGACAGGGAAGGAACACCGGGGAGCTGTTTTTT.

Concerning this clone itself: Other DNA sequences in the sample encode the same CDR3. J is TRBJ2-3 and V is TRBV19, with D perhaps assigned TRBD1 or TRBD2 (5 bases each). Trimming removed 1 base at V and 2 bases at J, with 7 bases between. The CDR3 is 14 residues long. Germline assignment: CDR1 LNHDA and CDR2 SQIVND (reference sequence). The CDR3 DNA reads as TGTGCCAGTAGTATAGCCGGGGCCACAGATACGCAGTATTTT. It yields the protein CASSIAGATDTQYF.

The chain links TRBV6-5 to TRBJ1-1; TRBD1 matches 7 bases. Unmatched junction bases numbered 4, after V lost 6 bases and J lost 3 bases. Germline assignment: CDR1 MNHEY and CDR2 SVGAGI. The CDR3 is 13 amino acids. CDR3 nucleotides: TGTGCCAGCAGACAGGGGAAGGACACTGAAGCTTTCTTT. This translates into CASRQGKDTEAFF.

The chain links TRBV3-1 (or the pseudogene TRBV3-2) to TRBJ2-1; weak D call: TRBD1 (5 bases). Germline CDR1 reads LGHDT; CDR2 reads YNNKEL (reference sequence). V lost 4 bases, J lost 4 bases, and 14 bases lay in between. The CDR3 extends over 15 amino acids. CDR3 sequence (DNA): TGTGCCAGCAGCCCCTACCCTACAGGTTACAATGAGCAGTTCTTC. Protein sequence: CASSPYPTGYNEQFF.

V gene TRBV5-1 combines with J gene TRBJ1-1; weak D call: TRBD1 (5 bases). Germline lookup yields CDR1 SGHRS and CDR2 YFSETQ. The CDR3 is 14 residues long. V was shortened by 3 bases and J by 2 bases, with 11 bases between the two germline ends. The CDR3 loop reads CASSSLRGNTEAFF. The CDR3 coding sequence is TGCGCCAGCAGCTCGCTAAGGGGAAACACTGAAGCTTTCTTT.

This clone has just one count. The rearrangement joins TRBV7-9 to TRBJ1-2; D gene ambiguous. Trimming pared 2 bases from V and 8 bases from J, leaving 12 bases between. Germline CDR1 is SEHNR and CDR2 is FQNEAQ (reference sequence). This CDR3 has 13 amino acids. In DNA form, the CDR3 reads TGTGCCAGCAGCTTATGGCCAGAAGGAGGCTACACCTTC. This codes for CASSLWPEGGYTF.

The chain uses TRBV5-1 and TRBJ2-1; 11 bases align to TRBD2. The CDR3 runs 15 residues. The V gene's germline CDR1 is SGHRS and CDR2 YFSETQ. V trimming: 8 bases; J trimming: 7 bases; junction bases outside the gene matches: 11. CDR3 in amino acids: CARGFSGGAWNEQFF. CDR3 in DNA: TGCGCCAGGGGCTTTAGCGGGGGGGCGTGGAATGAGCAGTTCTTC.

This chain connects TRBV5-1 to TRBJ2-1; D ambiguous. The CDR3 extends over 16 amino acids. Germline assignment: CDR1 SGHRS and CDR2 YFSETQ. V shed 0 bases and J shed 0 bases, with 10 bases lying between them. CDR3 region: CASSLDRQSSYNEQFF. The CDR3 region has the DNA TGCGCCAGCAGCTTGGATCGCCAAAGCTCCTACAATGAGCAGTTCTTC.

The table lists this clone with a few counts. V is TRBV2 and J is TRBJ1-3, with TRBD1 as a possible D gene (6 bases). V shed 2 bases and J shed 8 bases, with 7 bases lying between them. Germline V gives CDR1 SNHLY, CDR2 FYNNEI. The CDR3 has 12 amino acids. CDR3 amino acids: CASSEQGHTIYF. CDR3 bases: TGTGCCAGCAGTGAACAGGGGCACACCATATATTTT. Based on the CDR3 plus reference TRBV2 and TRBJ1-3, the full variable domain is EPEVTQTPSHQVTQMGQEVILRCVPISNHLYFYWYRQILGQKVEFLVSFYNNEISEKSEIFDDQFSVERPDGSNFTLKIRSTKLEDSAMYFCASSEQGHTIYFGEGSWLTVV.

This chain uses TRBV13 with TRBJ2-1, with TRBD2 identical over 7 bases. With 2 bases clipped from V and 15 bases from J, the junction kept 4 bases outside the gene matches. The germline gives CDR1 PRHDT, CDR2 FYEKMQ (reference sequence). There are 11 residues in the CDR3. The DNA of the CDR3 is TGTGCCAGCAGCTTAAGCGGGGTTCCGTTCTTC. This codes for CASSLSGVPFF.

This clone was detected many times. The rearrangement links TRBV27 to TRBJ1-4; D unresolved. The germline CDR1 and CDR2 sequences are MNHEY and SMNVEV (reference sequence). Trimming took 3 bases from V and 8 from J, leaving 10 bases between them. This CDR3 region has 13 residues. The CDR3 protein is CASSFRKQEKLFF. In DNA form, the CDR3 reads TGTGCCAGCAGTTTTCGAAAGCAGGAAAAACTGTTTTTT.

The chain combines TRBV10-1 with TRBJ2-3; D gene ambiguous. Germline CDR1 and CDR2: WNHNN and SYGVQD (reference sequence). The CDR3 is made up of 16 amino acids. V was pared by 3 bases and J by 0 bases, with 13 bases between. The CDR3 DNA reads TGCGCCAGCAGTGACCCTGGTATAATTAGCACAGATACGCAGTATTTT. It encodes CASSDPGIISTDTQYF.

The rearrangement links TRBV3-1 (or the pseudogene TRBV3-2) to TRBJ1-2; 7 bases fit TRBD1. V shed 1 base, J shed 8 bases, and the junction held 10 bases outside the gene matches. CDR3 length: 15 amino acids. CDR1 and CDR2 from the germline V gene are LGHDT and YNNKEL (reference sequence). The CDR3 DNA follows: TGTGCCAGCAGCCAAGCGGGACAGTATTCCGGGGGCTACACCTTC. Encoded protein: CASSQAGQYSGGYTF.

This chain uses TRBV30 with TRBJ1-6; the D gene is possibly TRBD1 (5 bases). Germline CDR1 and CDR2: GTSNPN and SVGIG (reference sequence). The V gene lost 1 base and the J gene lost 0 bases, with 16 bases spanning the gap. This CDR3 comprises 18 residues. CDR3 sequence: CAWSGGTDQSSYNSPLHF. CDR3 coding DNA: TGTGCCTGGAGTGGGGGGACTGACCAGAGCTCCTATAATTCACCCCTCCACTTT.

V usage is TRBV5-1 and J usage is TRBJ2-1, with 12 bases fitting TRBD2. CDR3 length: 16 residues. CDR1 and CDR2 from the germline V gene are SGHRS and YFSETQ. With V trimmed by 4 bases and J by 7 bases, 9 bases remained unmatched. CDR3 amino acids: CASSGILAGGQNEQFF. The CDR3 nucleotides read TGCGCCAGCAGCGGGATCCTAGCGGGGGGGCAGAATGAGCAGTTCTTC. Combining the CDR3 with reference TRBV5-1 and TRBJ2-1 gives the whole variable domain KAGVTQTPRYLIKTRGQQVTLSCSPISGHRSVSWYQQTPGQGLQFLFEYFSETQRNKGNFPGRFSGRQFSNSRSEMNVSTLELGDSALYLCASSGILAGGQNEQFFGPGTRLTVL.

CDR3 in DNA: TGTGCCAGCACGCCAATCGGGTCCGGGGAGCTGTTTTTT. Translated: CASTPIGSGELFF. The chain has TRBV12-3 or TRBV12-4 and TRBJ2-2, with D uncertain. Between the trimmed V and J ends, which lost 7 bases and 6 bases, there was a span of 12 bases. The CDR3 has 13 amino acids.

In its sample, this clone was seen once. The chain employs TRBV5-4 and TRBJ1-2; possible D gene TRBD1, 6 bases. This CDR3 has 14 residues. Germline assignment: CDR1 SGHNT and CDR2 YYREEE (reference sequence). With 2 bases removed from V and 5 bases from J, the gap between germline ends came to 13 bases. Here the CDR3 reads CASSLGTSSYGYTF. CDR3 nucleotide sequence: TGTGCCAGCAGCTTAGGGACATCTTCATATGGCTACACCTTC.

In DNA form, the CDR3 reads TGTGCCAGCAGCTCCCAGACTAGTCTACAAAATACCGGGGAGCTGTTTTTT. It is translated as CASSSQTSLQNTGELFF. The chain has TRBV5-5 and TRBJ2-2, with D tentatively TRBD2 (6 bases). The CDR3 spans 17 residues. Trimming took off 3 bases at V and 5 bases at J, with 20 bases between the two ends. Germline values: CDR1 SGHKS, CDR2 YYEKEE (reference sequence).

This sequence joins TRBV7-3 and TRBJ2-1; D remains ambiguous. Germline CDR1 SGHTA, CDR2 FQGTGA. This CDR3 is 14 amino acids long. Trimming removed 1 base at V and 4 bases at J, with 8 bases between. The CDR3 here is CASSLRGAYNEQFF. CDR3 sequence (DNA): TGTGCCAGCAGCTTAAGAGGAGCTTACAATGAGCAGTTCTTC.

Concerning this clone: This same CDR3 is encoded by further DNA sequences in the sample. The chain's CDR3 is CASSPTSTYEQYF. The DNA of the CDR3 is TGTGCCAGCTCACCTACGAGCACCTACGAGCAGTACTTC. The chain has TRBV18 and TRBJ2-7; D unclear. The CDR3 is 13 residues long. V was trimmed by 3 bases and J by 2 bases, leaving 8 bases between them. Germline values: CDR1 KGHSH, CDR2 LQKENI.

The rearrangement uses TRBV10-1 and TRBJ1-1, with TRBD1 matching 9 bases. Germline loops: CDR1 WNHNN, CDR2 SYGVQD (reference sequence). Trimming removed 4 bases from V and 6 bases from J; junction bases left unmatched: 0. CDR3 length equals 12 residues. The CDR3 protein is CASSGTGAEAFF. As DNA, the CDR3 is TGCGCCAGCAGTGGGACAGGGGCTGAAGCTTTCTTT.